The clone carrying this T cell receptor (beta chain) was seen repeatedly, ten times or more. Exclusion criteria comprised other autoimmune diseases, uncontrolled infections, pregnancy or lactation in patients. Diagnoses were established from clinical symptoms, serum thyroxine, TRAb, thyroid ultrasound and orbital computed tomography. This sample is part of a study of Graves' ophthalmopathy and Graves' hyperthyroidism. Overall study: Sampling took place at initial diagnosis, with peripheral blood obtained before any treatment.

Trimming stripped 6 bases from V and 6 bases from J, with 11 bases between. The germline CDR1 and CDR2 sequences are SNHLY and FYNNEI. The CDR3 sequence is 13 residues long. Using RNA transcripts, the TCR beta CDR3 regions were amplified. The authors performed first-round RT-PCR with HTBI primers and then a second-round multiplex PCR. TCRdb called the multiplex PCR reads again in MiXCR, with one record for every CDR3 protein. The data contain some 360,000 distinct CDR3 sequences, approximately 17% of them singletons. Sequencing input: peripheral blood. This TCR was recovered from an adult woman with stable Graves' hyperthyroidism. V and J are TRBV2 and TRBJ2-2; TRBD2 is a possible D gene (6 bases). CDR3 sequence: CASRIRESGELFF. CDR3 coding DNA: TGTGCCAGCAGGATCCGGGAGTCCGGGGAGCTGTTTTTT.